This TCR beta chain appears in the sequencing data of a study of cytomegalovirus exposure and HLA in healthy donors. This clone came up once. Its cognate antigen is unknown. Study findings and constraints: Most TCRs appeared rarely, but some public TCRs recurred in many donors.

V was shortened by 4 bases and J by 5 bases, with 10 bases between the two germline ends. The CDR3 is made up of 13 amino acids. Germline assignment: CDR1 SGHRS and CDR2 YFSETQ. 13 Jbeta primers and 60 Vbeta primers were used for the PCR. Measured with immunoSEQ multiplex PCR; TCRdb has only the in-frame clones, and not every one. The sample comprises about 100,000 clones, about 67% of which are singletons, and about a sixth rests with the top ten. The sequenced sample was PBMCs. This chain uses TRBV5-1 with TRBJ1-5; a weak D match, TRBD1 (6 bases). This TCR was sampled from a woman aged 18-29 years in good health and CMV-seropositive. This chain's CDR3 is CASSKTGDQPQHF. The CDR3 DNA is TGCGCCAGCAGCAAGACAGGCGATCAGCCCCAGCATTTT.